The entry that follows covers one T cell receptor (beta chain) sequence. The data were obtained in a study of CD4 T cells in relation to SARS-CoV-2 and coronaviruses. Naive and memory CD4+ T cell DNA was deep-sequenced without culture. Produced via immunoSEQ multiplex PCR; TCRdb's table is partial and in-frame only. The sample has 50,000 to 70,000 clones, roughly 94% seen once. V was pared by 5 bases and J by 3 bases, with 14 bases between. This CDR3 is built from 15 residues. CDR1 is SEHNR, CDR2 FQNEAQ, per germline (reference sequence). Sequenced sample: naive CD4+ T cells from PBMCs. Specified subset: naive CD4+ T cells isolated by negative enrichment. This TCR was recovered from an adult with COVID-19. V usage is TRBV7-9 and J usage is TRBJ2-1; D gene unclear. The CDR3 DNA reads as TGTGCCAGCAGCCCTGTAGGCGGCCACTACAATGAGCAGTTCTTC. Translated, it gives CASSPVGGHYNEQFF.